The rows below give T cell receptor beta chains drawn from one sample of a study of blood T cell repertoires in COVID-19. Assay: immunoSEQ multiplex PCR; the TCRdb copy retains only in-frame clones and omits some. The sample records 260,000 or so clones, 88% being singletons. What was sequenced was peripheral blood. These receptors all stem from a man aged 18 to 30 with active or convalescent COVID-19. Each CDR3 is given with its conserved first and last residue. D genes are given only for firm matches. Clone size is stated in some rows and not others, as once, few, many or a class when expanded.

v_call	j_call	d_call	clone_size	cdr3_nt	cdr3_aa
TRBV11-2	TRBJ1-1	TRBD1	.	TGTGCCAGCAGACCTAGGACAGGGGTAAACACTGAAGCTTTCTTT	CASRPRTGVNTEAFF
TRBV18	TRBJ2-4	TRBD1	.	TGTGCCAGCTCACCCCAAACTTCCGGGACAGGGGAATGGTTGGCCAAAAACATTCAGTACTTC	CASSPQTSGTGEWLAKNIQYF
TRBV10-3	TRBJ2-5	TRBD1	.	TGTGCCATCAGTGCCACAGGGGGCTCTGAGACCCAGTACTTC	CAISATGGSETQYF
TRBV25-1	TRBJ2-7	TRBD2	.	TGTGCCAGCAGTGAGACTAGCGGGGGTCTCTACGAGCAGTACTTC	CASSETSGGLYEQYF
TRBV12-5	TRBJ1-1	.	.	TGTGCTAGTGCCGAAAGAGGGTACACTGAAGCTTTCTTT	CASAERGYTEAFF
TRBV7-4	TRBJ2-7	TRBD1	.	TGTGCCAGCAGCTCATTAGGCCCCCCGACAGGGTCAAAGTCGTGCGAGCAGTACTTC	CASSSLGPPTGSKSCEQYF
TRBV3-1/TRBV3-2	TRBJ2-2	.	.	TGTGCCAGCAGCCAACTAGCCACCGGGGAGCTGTTTTTT	CASSQLATGELFF
TRBV5-1	TRBJ1-2	.	.	TGCGCCAGCAGCTTGGCCCTTGATAGGGGCTATGGCTACACCTTC	CASSLALDRGYGYTF
TRBV12-5	TRBJ1-2	.	.	TGTGCTAGTGGTTTGGTCGAAACGTTTGGCGGCTACACCTTC	CASGLVETFGGYTF
TRBV10-1	TRBJ2-2	.	.	TGCGCCAGCAGTGAGTTTATCGGAGCGAACACCGGGGAGCTGTTTTTT	CASSEFIGANTGELFF
TRBV9	TRBJ2-3	TRBD2	.	TGTGCCAGCAGCGTAGCTATTTCTGGGGGGGGCACAGATACGCAGTATTTT	CASSVAISGGGTDTQYF
TRBV2	TRBJ2-1	TRBD1	.	TGTGCCAGCAGTTACAGGGGGGATGAGCAGTTCTTC	CASSYRGDEQFF
TRBV7-6	TRBJ1-2	.	.	TGTGCCAGCAGCGCACACACAGGCCGTTCAAACTATGGCTACACCTTC	CASSAHTGRSNYGYTF
TRBV7-6	TRBJ2-7	.	.	TGTGCCAGCAGCTTTGGGGCCGTCGAGCAGTACTTC	CASSFGAVEQYF
TRBV11-2	TRBJ2-7	TRBD1	.	TGTGCCAGCCGTGAAAGACAGGGAAACTACGAGCAGTACTTC	CASRERQGNYEQYF
TRBV3-1/TRBV3-2	TRBJ2-3	.	.	TGTGCCAGCAGCCAACTAGCTGGTGCTTCGGGCGATACGCAGTATTTT	CASSQLAGASGDTQYF
TRBV29-1	TRBJ2-3	TRBD1	.	TGCAGCGTTGAAGGTGATATGAGGGGGCGGGATACGCAGTATTTT	CSVEGDMRGRDTQYF
TRBV11-2	TRBJ1-6	.	.	TGTGCCAGCAGCTTACGCGGGAGGGAAGTCTATAATTCACCCCTCCACTTT	CASSLRGREVYNSPLHF
TRBV25-1	TRBJ2-3	.	once	TGTGCCAGCAGTGGACTAGGCAAAGTTACAGATACGCAGTATTTT	CASSGLGKVTDTQYF
TRBV6-1	TRBJ2-7	TRBD1	many	TGTGCCAGCAGTGAAGTCCCCGACAGGGGACCAGGCGAGCAGTACTTC	CASSEVPDRGPGEQYF
TRBV29-1	TRBJ1-4	.	.	TGCAGCGCCCTCGGAGGTGCAACTAATGAAAAACTGTTTTTT	CSALGGATNEKLFF
TRBV5-1	TRBJ1-1	TRBD1	.	TGCGCCAGCAGCGTAGGACAGGGAATGAACACTGAAGCTTTCTTT	CASSVGQGMNTEAFF
TRBV19	TRBJ1-5	TRBD1	few	TGTGCCAGTAACCCCTTTTTAGGGACAGGTTTTGGTCAGCCCCAGCATTTT	CASNPFLGTGFGQPQHF
TRBV6-5	TRBJ2-2	.	.	TGTGCCAGCAGTTACGGGCAGGGAGGCGGGGAGCTGTTTTTT	CASSYGQGGGELFF
TRBV5-4	TRBJ1-4	.	.	TGTGCCAGCAGCGCGGGGAGGCAGTCCCATGAAAAACTGTTTTTT	CASSAGRQSHEKLFF
TRBV11-2	TRBJ2-2	TRBD1	.	TGTGCCAGCAGCTTAGTAGGACAGGGGGCCGACGGGGAGCTGTTTTTT	CASSLVGQGADGELFF
TRBV27	TRBJ2-1	.	.	TGTGCCAGCAGTTTTCGGCGGGCGGCCCAACAGTTCTTC	CASSFRRAAQQFF
TRBV6-5	TRBJ2-1	.	.	TGTGCCAGCGGTTCAGATGGTGATGAGCAGTTCTTC	CASGSDGDEQFF